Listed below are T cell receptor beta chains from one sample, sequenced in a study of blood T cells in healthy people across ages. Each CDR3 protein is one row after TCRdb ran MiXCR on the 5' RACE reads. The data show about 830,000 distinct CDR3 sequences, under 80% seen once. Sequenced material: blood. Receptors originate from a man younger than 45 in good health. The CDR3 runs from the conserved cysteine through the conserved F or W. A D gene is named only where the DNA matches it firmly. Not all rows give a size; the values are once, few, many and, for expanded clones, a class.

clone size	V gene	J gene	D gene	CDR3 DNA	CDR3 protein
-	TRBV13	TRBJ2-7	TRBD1	TGTGCCAGCAGCTTAGGGGACAGGGGGCTGAGGGAGCAGTACTTC	CASSLGDRGLREQYF
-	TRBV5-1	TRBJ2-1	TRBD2	TGCGCCAGCAGCCCCGGGACTAGCGGGGGGGCGGCGCAGTTCTTC	CASSPGTSGGAAQFF
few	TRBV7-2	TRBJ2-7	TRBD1	TGTGCCAGCAGCTTAATCCGGGACAGGAGCGGTAGCGAGCAGTACTTC	CASSLIRDRSGSEQYF
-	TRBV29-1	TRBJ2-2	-	TGCAGCGTTGGGGACACAACTGGCTCCGGGGAGCTGTTTTTT	CSVGDTTGSGELFF
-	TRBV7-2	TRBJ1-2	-	TGTGCCAGCAGCTCGTCGCGGGAGGGAACGCATGGCTACACCTTC	CASSSSREGTHGYTF
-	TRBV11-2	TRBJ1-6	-	TGTGCCAGCAGCTTAGAAACATGGAGTTCACCCCTCCACTTT	CASSLETWSSPLHF
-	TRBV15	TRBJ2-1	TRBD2	TGTGCCACCAGCCTCCGAAATCTAGCGGGGGTAGGGGGTGAGCAGTTCTTC	CATSLRNLAGVGGEQFF
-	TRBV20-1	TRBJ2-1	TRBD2	TGCAGTGCTTATTCCGGGACTAGCGGGGGGGCGTATGAGCAGTTCTTC	CSAYSGTSGGAYEQFF
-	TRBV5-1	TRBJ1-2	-	TGCGCCAGCAGCTTGGAAACACCCTATGGCTACACCTTC	CASSLETPYGYTF
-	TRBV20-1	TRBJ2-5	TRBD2	TGCAGTGCTAGAGAGCGTAGGGTAGCGGGGGAACAAGAGACCCAGTACTTC	CSARERRVAGEQETQYF
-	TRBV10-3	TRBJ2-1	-	TGTGCCATCAGTGAGTCTTCAGGGTTTGGGAATGAGCAGTTCTTC	CAISESSGFGNEQFF
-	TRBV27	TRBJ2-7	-	TGTGCCAGCAGTTTAGCAGCTATAACCAACGAGCAGTACTTC	CASSLAAITNEQYF
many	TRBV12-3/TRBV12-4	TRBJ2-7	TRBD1	TGTGCCAGCAGTTTCCGACAGGGTCTGGAGCAGTACTTC	CASSFRQGLEQYF
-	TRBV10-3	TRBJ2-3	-	TGTGCCATCGGGACACCAGTTGGGGATACGCAGTATTTT	CAIGTPVGDTQYF
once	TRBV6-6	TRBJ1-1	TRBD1	TGTGCCAGCAGTTACCCCGGGACAGGGGCGAAGAACACTGAAGCTTTCTTT	CASSYPGTGAKNTEAFF
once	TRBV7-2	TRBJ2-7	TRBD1	TGTGCCAGCGGACGGGACAGGGCTACGCGCGAGCAGTACTTC	CASGRDRATREQYF
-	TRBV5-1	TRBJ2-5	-	TGCGCCAGCAGCTTGGTTCTGGGACAAGAGACCCAGTACTTC	CASSLVLGQETQYF
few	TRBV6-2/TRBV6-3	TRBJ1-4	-	TGTGCCAGCAGACACCCCCGCGGCAAAACAAATGAAAAACTGTTTTTT	CASRHPRGKTNEKLFF
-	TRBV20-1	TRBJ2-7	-	TGCAGTGCTCGCGGACGGAAGGTGGGAGCCTACGAGCAGTACTTC	CSARGRKVGAYEQYF
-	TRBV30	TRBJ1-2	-	TGTGCCTGGAGGGTGGGAGCTAACTATGGCTACACCTTC	CAWRVGANYGYTF
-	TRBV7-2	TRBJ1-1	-	TGTGCCAGCAGCTTAGATTGGGCGGGCGGCACTGAAGCTTTCTTT	CASSLDWAGGTEAFF
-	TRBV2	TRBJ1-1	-	TGTGCCAGCAGTGAAGTAATACAGTTGAACACTGAAGCTTTCTTT	CASSEVIQLNTEAFF
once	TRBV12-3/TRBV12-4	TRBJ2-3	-	TGTGCCAGCAGTAACCCGGACCCCGAGCTGCAGTATTTT	CASSNPDPELQYF
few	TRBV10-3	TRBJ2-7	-	TGTGCCATCAGTGAGTCCTTCACGGTAGCCTACGAGCAGTACTTC	CAISESFTVAYEQYF
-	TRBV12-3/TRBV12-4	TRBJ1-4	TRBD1	TGTGCCAGCACCCGGACAGGAGGGAATGAAAAACTGTTTTTT	CASTRTGGNEKLFF
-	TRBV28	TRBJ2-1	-	TGTGCCCGCAGTTTTCTATACAGCACCTACAATGAGCAGTTCTTC	CARSFLYSTYNEQFF
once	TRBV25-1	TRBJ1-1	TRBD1	TGTGCCAGCCGGACAGGGGGCTGGACTGAAGCTTTCTTT	CASRTGGWTEAFF
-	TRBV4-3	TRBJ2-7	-	TGCGCCAGCAGCCAGTCAATAGCGGCGGGCTCCTACGAGCAGTACTTC	CASSQSIAAGSYEQYF
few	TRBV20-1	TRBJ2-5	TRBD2	TGCAGTGCTAGTACTAGCGGGGGGGGGTACCAAGAGACCCAGTACTTC	CSASTSGGGYQETQYF
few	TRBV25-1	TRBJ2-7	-	TGTGCCAGCAGTGAGGGACACTACTCCTACGAGCAGTACTTC	CASSEGHYSYEQYF
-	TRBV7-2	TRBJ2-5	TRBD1	TGTACCAGCAGCTTAGGGGGGGGACAGGGTTGGAATGAGCAGTACTTC	CTSSLGGGQGWNEQYF
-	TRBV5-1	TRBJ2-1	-	TGCGCCAGCAGCGCCGGACAGAGCAATGAGCAGTTCTTC	CASSAGQSNEQFF
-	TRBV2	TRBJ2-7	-	TGTGCCAGCAGTGAACAGGGAGTAAGCTACGAGCAGTACTTC	CASSEQGVSYEQYF
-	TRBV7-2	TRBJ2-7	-	TGTGCCAGCAGCTTAGGCCCTTCACAGTCCTACGAGCAGTACTTC	CASSLGPSQSYEQYF
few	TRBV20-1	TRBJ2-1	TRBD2	TGCAGTGCTACCGGACTAGTGCAGCGTTATGAGCAGTTCTTC	CSATGLVQRYEQFF
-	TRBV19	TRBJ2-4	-	TGTGCCAGTAGTCTCGGATCAAACCCTGCCAAAAACATTCAGTACTTC	CASSLGSNPAKNIQYF
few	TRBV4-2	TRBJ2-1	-	TGTGCCAGCAGCCAAGTTAAGGCAGGGGAGTTTGAGCAGTTCTTC	CASSQVKAGEFEQFF
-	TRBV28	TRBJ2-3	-	TGTGCCAGCAGTTTATGGGCTGAAGATACGCAGTATTTT	CASSLWAEDTQYF
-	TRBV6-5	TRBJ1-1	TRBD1	TGTGCCAGCAGTTACAATAATCCGGGACAGGGCTTGGGGAACACTGAAGCTTTCTTT	CASSYNNPGQGLGNTEAFF
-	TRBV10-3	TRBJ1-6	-	TGTGCCATCAGTGATCAGGGTACTATTGTAACCCTCCACTTT	CAISDQGTIVTLHF
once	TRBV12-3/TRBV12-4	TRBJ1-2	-	TGTGCCAGCAGTCGACTTCAATCCTATGGCTACACCTTC	CASSRLQSYGYTF
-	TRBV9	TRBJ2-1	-	TGTGCCAGCAGCGTAGAGGGCAGGGAATACAATGAGCAGTTCTTC	CASSVEGREYNEQFF
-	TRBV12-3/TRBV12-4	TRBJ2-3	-	TGTGCCAGCACCCTAACAGGAGGGGCGGATACGCAGTATTTT	CASTLTGGADTQYF
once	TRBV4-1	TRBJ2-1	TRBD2	TGCGCCAGCAGCCAGGCACTAGCGCAGGCCTACAATGAGCAGTTCTTC	CASSQALAQAYNEQFF
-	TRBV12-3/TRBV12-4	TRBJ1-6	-	TGTGCCAGCACATATCAGGGCGTCTATAATTCACCTCCCCACTTT	CASTYQGVYNSPPHF
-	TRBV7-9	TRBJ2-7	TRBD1	TGTGCCAGCAGCTTAAGGGCCGGGACAGGGGCATCCGAGCAGTACTTC	CASSLRAGTGASEQYF
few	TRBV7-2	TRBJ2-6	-	TGTGCCAGCAGCCGTAGGAGCATTTTTGGGGCCAACGTCCTGACTTTC	CASSRRSIFGANVLTF
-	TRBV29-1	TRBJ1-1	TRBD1	TGCAGCGCTGGAAACAGGGGAAACACTGAAGCTTTCTTT	CSAGNRGNTEAFF
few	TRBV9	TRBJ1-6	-	TGTGCCAGCAGTGACCACGGGATTGGTAATTCACCCCTCCACTTT	CASSDHGIGNSPLHF
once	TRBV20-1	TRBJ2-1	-	TGCAGTGCCCGGGGTTCCGCCTACAATGAGCAGTTCTTC	CSARGSAYNEQFF
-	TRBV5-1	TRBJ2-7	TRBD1	TGCGCCAGCAGCTTACGTAAGGGAGACAGGGGCTACGAGCAGTACTTC	CASSLRKGDRGYEQYF